These 20 T cell receptor beta chains were sequenced from one sample in a study of shared clonotypes between healthy human individuals. The repertoire was sequenced with immunoSEQ multiplex PCR; TCRdb's copy has only in-frame clones and lacks some. The sample carries over a million clones, approximately 98% recorded once. Material for sequencing was naive CD4+ T cells sorted from blood. The subset denotes: CD45RA+ positively selected. The receptors were gathered from a young man in good health.

A remark on this clone: The sample holds other DNA sequences that translate to the same CDR3. The chain uses TRBV13 and TRBJ2-1; D is ambiguous. Trimming removed 0 bases at V and 7 bases at J, with 1 base between. The CDR3 is made up of 11 amino acids. Germline CDR1 and CDR2: PRHDT and FYEKMQ (reference sequence). The CDR3 reads CASSLGNEQFF. CDR3 bases: TGTGCCAGCAGCTTAGGGAATGAGCAGTTCTTC.

This clone has just one count. The chain combines TRBV5-1 with TRBJ2-3, with a weak D call TRBD2 (6 bases). V was shortened by 3 bases and J by 0 bases, with 14 bases between the two germline ends. Per the germline V gene, CDR1 is SGHRS and CDR2 is YFSETQ. The CDR3 has 16 amino acids. The CDR3 reads CASSYSGLSSTDTQYF. The CDR3 nucleotides read TGCGCCAGCAGCTACTCGGGACTTTCTAGCACAGATACGCAGTATTTT.

The rearrangement links TRBV6-5 to TRBJ2-7; D is ambiguous. Germline V CDR1 and CDR2: MNHEY, SVGAGI. CDR3 length equals 16 residues. V was shortened by 2 bases and J by 5 bases, with 19 bases between the two germline ends. The CDR3 nucleotides read TGTGCCAGCAGTTACATGAGATCACCTAGGGTCCACGAGCAGTACTTC. It encodes CASSYMRSPRVHEQYF.

DNA of the CDR3: TGTGCCAGCATATTTAGCGGGAGTGCGACAGATACGCAGTATTTT. Residues: CASIFSGSATDTQYF. This chain joins TRBV2 and TRBJ2-3; 9 nucleotides align to TRBD2. CDR3 length: 15 amino acids. The V gene's germline CDR1 is SNHLY and CDR2 FYNNEI. V lost 7 bases to trimming and J lost 3 bases; unmatched junction nucleotides: 8.

The chain employs TRBV7-9 and TRBJ2-1; D is possibly TRBD2 (6 bases). The V end was cut by 2 bases, the J end by 3 bases, with 11 bases between. The CDR3 consists of 15 residues. The germline CDR1 and CDR2 sequences are SEHNR and FQNEAQ (reference sequence). The CDR3 loop is CASSLTMTSYNEQFF. Written as DNA, the CDR3 is TGTGCCAGCAGCTTAACCATGACTAGCTACAATGAGCAGTTCTTC.

The chain employs TRBV10-1 and TRBJ2-7, with 8 bases matching TRBD1. The CDR3 loop spans 14 amino acids. Germline V gives CDR1 WNHNN, CDR2 SYGVQD (reference sequence). The J segment lost 3 bases and the V segment lost 4 bases, leaving 5 bases of the junction unmatched. The CDR3 protein is CASSGQGAIYEQYF. The CDR3 nucleotides are TGCGCCAGCAGTGGGCAGGGGGCGATCTACGAGCAGTACTTC.

The chain couples TRBV7-2 to TRBJ2-7, with D possibly called TRBD1 or TRBD2 (5 bases each). V lost 5 bases and J lost 2, with 13 bases in between. This CDR3 is 14 amino acids long. Germline assignment: CDR1 SGHTA and CDR2 FQGNSA. The CDR3 DNA follows: TGTGCCAGCAGCCCCCGGGACCTTGCCTACGAGCAGTACTTC. This encodes CASSPRDLAYEQYF.

V and J are TRBV7-2 and TRBJ2-1; 14 nucleotides agree with TRBD2. Losses at the gene ends were 1 base for V and 10 bases for J; bases not matched to a gene: 6. CDR1 SGHTA and CDR2 FQGNSA come from the germline V gene. The CDR3 length is 16 residues. This CDR3 is CASSLGLAGGQTEQFF. DNA of the CDR3: TGTGCCAGCAGCTTAGGACTAGCGGGAGGGCAGACCGAGCAGTTCTTC.

Here the CDR3 reads CATSRDGTGVTGANVLTF. The CDR3, as DNA: TGTGCCACCAGCAGAGACGGGACAGGGGTAACTGGGGCCAACGTCCTGACTTTC. The chain employs TRBV15 and TRBJ2-6, with 10 bases that match TRBD1. This CDR3 is 18 amino acids long. The V and J ends lost 0 bases and 2 bases, in that order; junction bases with no gene match: 4. Germline V gives CDR1 LNHNV, CDR2 YYDKDF (reference sequence).

The chain joins TRBV29-1 to TRBJ2-5; TRBD1 might be the D (6 bases). Trimming cost V 4 bases and J 4 bases, with 7 bases left between them. CDR3 length equals 11 residues. The germline CDR1 and CDR2 sequences are SQVTM and ANQGSEA. CDR3 in DNA: TGCAGCGTTGGGGGGCCAGAGACCCAGTACTTC. Translation: CSVGGPETQYF. Combining the CDR3 with reference TRBV29-1 and TRBJ2-5 gives the whole variable domain SAVISQKPSRDICQRGTSLTIQCQVDSQVTMMFWYRQQPGQSLTLIATANQGSEATYESGFVIDKFPISRPNLTFSTLTVSNMSPEDSSIYLCSVGGPETQYFGPGTRLLVL.

The chain employs TRBV5-1 and TRBJ2-6; D is uncertain. Germline V gene sequence: CDR1 SGHRS, CDR2 YFSETQ. CDR3 length: 15 residues. Trimming took off 0 bases at V and 2 bases at J, with 6 bases between the two ends. The chain's CDR3 is CASSLDGTGANVLTF. CDR3 DNA: TGCGCCAGCAGCTTGGACGGAACTGGGGCCAACGTCCTGACTTTC.

This clone showed up just once. The chain carries TRBV18 and TRBJ1-2; 7 bases map to TRBD1. J gave up 2 bases and V 5 bases, and 2 bases lay outside the gene matches. The length of the CDR3 is 13 residues. Germline V gene lookup returns CDR1 KGHSH and CDR2 LQKENI. The DNA of the CDR3 is TGTGCCAGCTCATCGGGACAGAACTATGGCTACACCTTC. This gives the protein CASSSGQNYGYTF.

This chain connects TRBV28 to TRBJ2-7; D uncertain. Germline-derived CDR1 and CDR2 are MDHEN and SYDVKM. This CDR3 contains 14 residues. V lost 3 bases to trimming and J lost 2 bases, with 11 bases between them. The CDR3 spells CASSFSGQPYEQYF. The CDR3 DNA follows: TGTGCCAGCAGTTTCTCGGGTCAGCCCTACGAGCAGTACTTC.

The chain joins TRBV29-1 to TRBJ1-1; D is unclear. The germline V and J ends were trimmed by 6 bases and 6 bases, with 20 bases remaining between them. The CDR3 contains 14 residues. Per the germline V gene, CDR1 is SQVTM and CDR2 is ANQGSEA. Here the CDR3 reads CSVLPDGWSAEAFF. CDR3 in DNA: TGCAGCGTATTACCCGACGGTTGGTCCGCTGAAGCTTTCTTT. Full variable domain (outside the CDR3, taken from reference TRBV29-1 and TRBJ1-1): SAVISQKPSRDICQRGTSLTIQCQVDSQVTMMFWYRQQPGQSLTLIATANQGSEATYESGFVIDKFPISRPNLTFSTLTVSNMSPEDSSIYLCSVLPDGWSAEAFFGQGTRLTVV.

The chain has TRBV5-1 and TRBJ2-7, with unresolved D. CDR1 is SGHRS, CDR2 YFSETQ, per germline. The CDR3 has 13 amino acids. V was shortened by 2 bases and J by 6 bases, with 12 bases between the two germline ends. The CDR3 DNA reads as TGCGCCAGCAGCTTCCCCGAACGTTTCGAGCAGTACTTC. This sequence encodes CASSFPERFEQYF.

The chain recombines TRBV5-4 with TRBJ2-7, with TRBD2 identical over 10 bases. Trimming took 4 bases from V and 6 from J; bases not matched to a gene: 10. CDR1 is SGHNT and CDR2 is YYREEE in the germline V gene (reference sequence). CDR3 size: 15 residues. The CDR3 region has the DNA TGTGCCAGCAGCGTACAGAGCGGGAGGGCCATCGAGCAGTACTTC. Amino acid sequence: CASSVQSGRAIEQYF.

In nucleotides, the CDR3 is TGTGCCAGCAGTGACGCCAGTCCTAACTATGGCTACACCTTC. This gives the protein CASSDASPNYGYTF. V and J are TRBV25-1 and TRBJ1-2; D call uncertain. Germline V gene data show CDR1 as MGHDK and CDR2 as SYGVNS. Trimming removed 3 bases from V and 0 bases from J, with 8 bases in between. The CDR3 consists of 14 residues.

The chain couples TRBV9 to TRBJ2-3; 10 nucleotides align to TRBD2. Germline CDR1 and CDR2: SGDLS and YYNGEE. The V gene end was trimmed by 0 bases and the J gene end by 8 bases; junction bases not matched to a gene: 6. The CDR3 totals 15 residues. This CDR3 reads CASSVDSGRYITQYF. The CDR3, as DNA: TGTGCCAGCAGCGTAGATAGCGGGAGGTACATTACGCAGTATTTT.

The chain employs TRBV15 and TRBJ2-7; tentatively, D is TRBD1 or TRBD2 (5 bases each). The CDR3 is 17 amino acids. The V end was cut by 2 bases, the J end by 2 bases, with 19 bases between. Germline assignment: CDR1 LNHNV and CDR2 YYDKDF (reference sequence). CDR3 protein: CATSRSRDRNIPYEQYF. CDR3 in DNA: TGTGCCACCAGCAGATCCCGGGACCGCAATATACCCTACGAGCAGTACTTC.

This rearrangement joins TRBV28 to TRBJ1-1; D is undetermined. The CDR3 is made up of 10 amino acids. The V and J ends lost 11 bases and 3 bases respectively, with 7 bases between them. The V gene's germline CDR1 is MDHEN and CDR2 SYDVKM. The CDR3, as DNA: TGTGCCGCAGGATACACTGAAGCTTTCTTT. It specifies CAAGYTEAFF.